The 6 T cell receptor beta chains in this list originate from one sample, sequenced in a study of CD8 T cell repertoires and HIV-1 epitope variants. Clones were sequenced by immunoSEQ multiplex PCR, and TCRdb holds only the in-frame ones, with some missing. The sample lists 5,100 or so clones, about 71% occurring once. Which antigens these TCRs recognize remains unknown. Sequencing used cultured CD8+ T cells derived from PBMCs. The receptor source for this set is a male donor with HIV.

This rearrangement joins TRBV18 to TRBJ1-4; D gene ambiguous. V was clipped by 1 base and J by 8 bases, with 14 bases between them. This CDR3 region has 15 residues. Germline V gene sequence: CDR1 KGHSH, CDR2 LQKENI. The CDR3 nucleotides read TGTGCCAGCTCACCACTCGCCGGACCCGAAGAAAAACTGTTTTTT. It is translated as CASSPLAGPEEKLFF.

The count of this clone is one. The CDR3 DNA sequence: TGTGCCAGCAGCCCAGGGGTATTGGGCAGGGGGCGAATGTGGGACACCGGGGAGCTGTTTTTT. Translating gives CASSPGVLGRGRMWDTGELFF. The J gene is TRBJ2-2, the V gene TRBV7-3; TRBD1 matches at 8 bases. The CDR3 consists of 21 residues. With V trimmed by 5 bases and J by 3 bases, 23 bases remained unmatched. CDR1 and CDR2 (germline): SGHTA, FQGTGA.

V usage is TRBV6-5 and J usage is TRBJ2-7, with a possible D match to TRBD2 (6 bases). The CDR3 has 14 residues. Trimming removed 5 bases from V and 0 bases from J, with 11 bases in between. Germline-derived CDR1 and CDR2 are MNHEY and SVGAGI. The CDR3 nucleotides are TGTGCCAGCAGTCCTCTAGCGTACTCCTACGAGCAGTACTTC. Protein product: CASSPLAYSYEQYF.

This clone was observed a single time. The chain employs TRBV28 and TRBJ2-7; D may be TRBD1 (6 bases). The ends were cut back, 3 bases at V and 5 bases at J, with 20 bases in the middle. The CDR3 consists of 16 residues. The V gene's germline CDR1 is MDHEN and CDR2 SYDVKM. The DNA of the CDR3 is TGTGCCAGCAGTTTTTCCGGCAGGGGCCCTTACGACGAGCAGTACTTC. Translation gives CASSFSGRGPYDEQYF.

Notes on this clone: Other DNA variants within this sample encode the same CDR3. This sequence joins TRBV28 and TRBJ2-5; D ambiguous. The CDR3 has 15 residues. CDR1 and CDR2 from the germline V gene are MDHEN and SYDVKM. The V end was cut by 6 bases, the J end by 3 bases, with 17 bases between. CDR3 region: CASSSSKYREETQYF. CDR3 bases: TGTGCCAGCAGCTCATCCAAGTATAGGGAAGAGACCCAGTACTTC.

The genes are TRBV7-9 and TRBJ1-1; D uncertain. V lost 0 bases and J 6 bases, leaving 5 bases between the germline ends. The CDR3 contains 12 residues. The V gene's germline CDR1 is SEHNR and CDR2 FQNEAQ (reference sequence). In DNA form, the CDR3 reads TGTGCCAGCAGCTTAGCCCAGGCTGAAGCTTTCTTT. This encodes CASSLAQAEAFF.